Following are 19 T cell receptor beta chains from one sample sequenced in a study of CD8 T cells in ankylosing spondylitis. The antigens of these receptors remain unknown. MiXCR, applied by TCRdb to the 5' RACE reads, yields one record per CDR3 protein. The data hold 500,000 to 550,000 distinct CDR3 sequences, with roughly 12% observed a single time. Regarding the study as a whole: It appeared that ankylosing spondylitis blood was characterized by a TCR beta motif of several highly homologous variants.

Sequences were obtained from blood, either unsorted or a sorted T cell fraction (not recorded which). The receptors shown here come from a male donor with ankylosing spondylitis.

This chain uses TRBV5-5 with TRBJ2-5; TRBD1 agrees at 9 bases. V shed 4 bases, J shed 1 base, and the junction held 5 bases outside the gene matches. CDR1 and CDR2 (germline): SGHKS, YYEKEE (reference sequence). The CDR3 spans 15 residues. CDR3 region: CASSVYRGPQETQYF. The CDR3 region has the DNA TGTGCCAGCAGCGTCTACAGGGGGCCCCAAGAGACCCAGTACTTC. The full variable domain, its missing parts supplied by reference TRBV5-5 and TRBJ2-5, is DAGVTQSPTHLIKTRGQQVTLRCSPISGHKSVSWYQQVLGQGPQFIFQYYEKEERGRGNFPDRFSARQFPNYSSELNVNALLLGDSALYLCASSVYRGPQETQYFGPGTRLLVL.

The V and J genes are TRBV6-1 and TRBJ2-7, with a weak D call TRBD2 (5 bases). Germline loops: CDR1 MNHNS, CDR2 SASEGT. V dropped 6 bases and J dropped 5 bases, with 20 bases sitting between them. The CDR3 runs to 15 residues. The DNA of the CDR3 is TGTGCCAGCAGCCCCCGGGGAGATACTTCGAACGAGCAGTACGTC. This translates into CASSPRGDTSNEQYV.

This clonotype was seen more than once but under ten times. This chain links TRBV5-1 with TRBJ1-1; tentative D call: TRBD1 (5 bases). This CDR3 has 15 residues. Trimming left V 6 bases short and J 3 bases short, with 18 bases between. The germline V gene has CDR1 SGHRS and CDR2 YFSETQ. CDR3 nucleotide sequence: TGCGCCAGCAACCAAAATCAGCTCAGGGACACTGAAGCTTTCTTT. This encodes CASNQNQLRDTEAFF.

V and J are TRBV24-1 and TRBJ1-1, with D uncertain. The length of the CDR3 is 14 residues. CDR1 is KGHDR and CDR2 is SFDVKD in the germline V gene. V lost 6 bases to trimming and J lost 0 bases, with 10 bases between them. The CDR3 spells CATSSARMNTEAFF. The CDR3 coding sequence is TGTGCCACCAGTTCAGCTAGGATGAACACTGAAGCTTTCTTT.

The chain carries TRBV2 and TRBJ1-3; no reliable D call. Trimming removed 5 bases from V and 0 bases from J, with 17 bases in between. CDR1 and CDR2 (germline): SNHLY, FYNNEI. The length of the CDR3 is 17 residues. The CDR3 DNA follows: TGTGCCAGCAGTCCCAGTTTCCTGGAAGTCTCTGGAAACACCATATATTTT. It is translated as CASSPSFLEVSGNTIYF.

This clonotype was seen more than once but under ten times. V gene TRBV6-1 combines with J gene TRBJ1-2, with TRBD1 as a possible D gene (5 bases). Germline CDR1 MNHNS, CDR2 SASEGT. The CDR3 length is 14 residues. With 0 bases removed from V and 8 bases from J, the gap between germline ends came to 13 bases. CDR3 sequence reads: CASSEAPRAEGYTF. The DNA of the CDR3 is TGTGCCAGCAGTGAAGCCCCCAGGGCGGAGGGCTACACCTTC.

The CDR3 DNA follows: TGTGCCAGCAGGCCAGCAAAGTGGAGGACCGGGAAACCCGACACTGAAGCTTTCTTT. Protein sequence: CASRPAKWRTGKPDTEAFF. The rearrangement links TRBV3-1 to TRBJ1-1; D is ambiguous. V was shortened by 6 bases and J by 3 bases, with 29 bases between the two germline ends. The CDR3 contains 19 residues. Germline V gene data show CDR1 as LGHDT and CDR2 as YNNKEL (reference sequence).

This clonotype was counted only a few times. This sequence joins TRBV27 and TRBJ2-7, with D perhaps being TRBD1 or TRBD2 (5 bases each). V was trimmed by 3 bases and J by 2 bases, leaving 11 bases between them. The germline CDR1 and CDR2 sequences are MNHEY and SMNVEV (reference sequence). CDR3 length equals 14 residues. The CDR3 region is CASSLRLGAYEQYV. DNA of the CDR3: TGTGCCAGCAGTTTGCGGTTGGGGGCCTACGAGCAGTACGTC.

This clonotype was counted only a few times. The V call is TRBV3-1, the J call TRBJ2-2, with TRBD1 matching over 8 bases. V lost 2 bases to trimming and J lost 4 bases; unmatched junction nucleotides: 9. Looked up from germline, CDR1 is LGHDT and CDR2 is YNNKEL (reference sequence). The CDR3 has 17 residues. CDR3 residues: CASSQPWTGSFTGELFF. CDR3 coding DNA: TGTGCCAGCAGCCAACCCTGGACAGGGAGCTTCACCGGGGAGCTGTTTTTT.

The rearrangement links TRBV27 to TRBJ2-2; D might be TRBD1 (5 bases). Germline V CDR1 and CDR2: MNHEY, SMNVEV (reference sequence). V was shortened by 5 bases and J by 1 base, with 11 bases between the two germline ends. The CDR3 is 15 residues long. The CDR3 bases are TGTGCCAGCAGTACGACAGTCCAGAACACCGGGGAGCTGTTTTTT. It specifies CASSTTVQNTGELFF.

This clonotype has a handful of counts. This rearrangement joins TRBV30 to TRBJ1-2; the D is unclear. CDR1 and CDR2 (germline): GTSNPN, SVGIG (reference sequence). Between the trimmed V and J ends, which lost 0 bases and 7 bases, there was a span of 12 bases. This CDR3 has 13 residues. The CDR3 region is CAWSVLGGLGYTF. CDR3 nucleotides: TGTGCCTGGAGTGTACTCGGCGGGCTTGGCTACACCTTC.

This clonotype was detected a few times. The chain recombines TRBV5-1 with TRBJ2-5, with TRBD1 matching over 7 bases. V lost 4 bases and J lost 2; bases outside the gene matches: 8. Germline CDR1 reads SGHRS; CDR2 reads YFSETQ. CDR3 size: 15 residues. CDR3 in DNA: TGCGCCAGCAGCACCGCCGGGACAGAACAAGAGACCCAGTACTTC. Amino acids: CASSTAGTEQETQYF.

This clonotype was counted a few times. The genes are TRBV5-1 and TRBJ2-6; D uncertain. Germline CDR1 and CDR2: SGHRS and YFSETQ. V was pared by 1 base and J by 2 bases, with 7 bases between. The CDR3 length is 15 residues. In DNA form, the CDR3 reads TGCGCCAGCAGCTTGACCCGGACTGGGGCCAACGTCCTGACTTTC. Translated, it gives CASSLTRTGANVLTF.

Note on this clonotype: One junction end disagrees with the germline gene, perhaps due to a read error. The rearrangement joins TRBV10-3 to TRBJ2-1; D gene uncertain. The germline V gene has CDR1 ENHRY and CDR2 SYGVKD. The CDR3 loop spans 11 amino acids. The CDR3 here is CAIREYNEQFF. The DNA for the CDR3 is TGTGCCATCAGGGAGTACAATGAGCAGTTCTTC.

At least ten counts were recorded for this clonotype. V is TRBV12-3 or TRBV12-4 and J is TRBJ2-4; a possible D gene is TRBD1 (6 bases). This CDR3 contains 17 residues. The V end was cut by 5 bases, the J end by 1 base, with 18 bases between. CDR3 amino acids: CASSIRRGARAKNIQYF. The CDR3 DNA reads as TGTGCCAGCAGTATCCGCAGGGGAGCTAGGGCCAAAAACATTCAGTACTTC.

The chain carries TRBV20-1 and TRBJ2-1; TRBD2 matches at 11 bases. The J segment lost 7 bases and the V segment lost 6 bases, leaving 11 bases of the junction unmatched. The CDR3 runs to 15 residues. The V gene's germline CDR1 is DFQATT and CDR2 SNEGSKA (reference sequence). Here the CDR3 reads CSAPTLAGDGNEQFF. The CDR3 region has the DNA TGCAGTGCGCCAACACTAGCGGGAGATGGAAATGAGCAGTTCTTC.

This clonotype appeared a few times. The V and J genes are TRBV5-1 and TRBJ1-1; 9 bases align to TRBD1. Germline V gives CDR1 SGHRS, CDR2 YFSETQ. The CDR3 runs to 16 residues. With V trimmed by 5 bases and J by 2 bases, 10 bases remained unmatched. In DNA, the CDR3 is TGCGCCAGCAGATTACTCAAGACAGGGGGAAACACTGAAGCTTTCTTT. It encodes CASRLLKTGGNTEAFF.

This clonotype was seen only a few times. This rearrangement joins TRBV4-2 to TRBJ1-5; D is perhaps TRBD1 (5 bases). The CDR3 length is 17 residues. V was clipped by 4 bases and J by 1 base, with 17 bases between them. Germline values: CDR1 LGHNA, CDR2 YNFKEQ. The CDR3 DNA reads TGTGCCAGCAGCCTAAGGGGAGAAGGCTACAGCAATCAGCCCCAGCATTTT. This encodes CASSLRGEGYSNQPQHF.

The chain's CDR3 is CAISAGTKNTEAFF. The CDR3 region has the DNA TGTGCCATCAGTGCGGGAACAAAGAACACTGAAGCTTTCTTT. The chain is built from TRBV10-3 and TRBJ1-1; D is undetermined. This CDR3 spans 14 amino acids. Germline V CDR1 and CDR2: ENHRY, SYGVKD. The germline V and J ends were trimmed by 4 bases and 1 base, with 10 bases remaining between them.